This T cell receptor beta chain was found in a study of T cell changes during pregnancy in multiple sclerosis. Germline values: CDR1 SGHVS, CDR2 FQNEAQ. Losses at the gene ends were 5 bases for V and 4 bases for J; bases not matched to a gene: 7. The CDR3 is 14 amino acids. The assay was immunoSEQ multiplex PCR, and TCRdb's table has in-frame clones only and misses some. The repertoire holds about 36,000 clones, with about nine tenths as singletons. Source: CD8+ T cells from peripheral blood mononuclear cells, taken in the third trimester of pregnancy. The receptor comes from a female donor with multiple sclerosis, enrolled in a pregnancy study. The V call is TRBV7-8, the J call TRBJ1-2, with 7 bases fitting TRBD1. CDR3 bases: TGTGCCAGCAGCGCCCGGGACAGCCCCTATGGCTACACCTTC. It is translated as CASSARDSPYGYTF.